This TCR beta chain was sequenced in a study of post-analysis software for immune sequencing data. Study-wide results and limits: Five or six TRBV segments, TRBV5-6, TRBV5-1 and TRBV20-1 among them, were found more frequent in patients than controls.

This clonotype was recorded a few times. The antigen is undetermined. CDR1 LGHDT and CDR2 YNNKEL come from the germline V gene (reference sequence). The CDR3 is 12 residues long. Trimming took off 0 bases at V and 11 bases at J, with 10 bases between the two ends. TCR beta libraries were prepared from cDNA with unique molecular identifiers. Each CDR3 protein gets one entry after TCRdb re-called the PCR reads with MiXCR. The profile shows about 200,000 distinct CDR3 sequences, 29% of them singletons. The clonotype was recovered from a girl younger than 18 with multiple sclerosis. The material sequenced was blood. The V and J genes are TRBV3-1 and TRBJ1-1; D gene ambiguous. The CDR3 spells CASSQEQGGAFF. The CDR3 DNA is TGTGCCAGCAGCCAAGAACAAGGCGGGGCTTTCTTT.